The 7 T cell receptor beta chains below all came from one sample that was sequenced in a study of cytomegalovirus exposure and HLA in healthy donors. PCR was performed using 60 Vbeta and 13 Jbeta primers. Produced via immunoSEQ multiplex PCR; TCRdb's table is partial and in-frame only. This sample carries tens of thousands of clones, roughly two thirds of them seen once, and the ten largest clones take 6.5% to 7.5%. Specimen: PBMCs. These receptors originate from a woman aged 45-59 years in good health and CMV-seropositive.

This clone was recorded a few times. The chain combines TRBV7-9 with TRBJ2-5; D not certain. This CDR3 has 13 amino acids. Trimming took off 5 bases at V and 2 bases at J, with 9 bases between the two ends. Germline CDR1 SEHNR, CDR2 FQNEAQ (reference sequence). The CDR3, as DNA: TGTGCCAGCAGCCTGGGCTATCAAGAGACCCAGTACTTC. The encoded protein is CASSLGYQETQYF.

The chain is built from TRBV6-5 and TRBJ2-7; 7 nucleotides match TRBD2. The V gene end was trimmed by 5 bases and the J gene end by 3 bases; junction bases not matched to a gene: 4. The germline V gene has CDR1 MNHEY and CDR2 SVGAGI. This CDR3 comprises 13 residues. The CDR3 protein is CASSGRDYYEQYF. In nucleotides, the CDR3 is TGTGCCAGCAGTGGCCGGGACTACTACGAGCAGTACTTC.

The rearrangement uses TRBV6-6 and TRBJ1-5, with a tentative D call TRBD1 (5 bases). Germline CDR1 is MNHNY and CDR2 is SVGAGI (reference sequence). The CDR3 extends over 12 amino acids. Trimming shortened V by 1 base and J by 9 bases, and 7 bases separated the two germline ends. CDR3 loop: CASSYFDRPQHF. For the CDR3, the DNA is TGTGCCAGCAGTTACTTCGACAGGCCCCAGCATTTT.

The chain has TRBV10-1 and TRBJ2-3; D is unresolved. Germline CDR1 reads WNHNN; CDR2 reads SYGVQD (reference sequence). This CDR3 contains 12 residues. V dropped 0 bases and J dropped 6 bases, with 4 bases sitting between them. The DNA for the CDR3 is TGCGCCAGCAGTGAGTCGAGGGATACGCAGTATTTT. This codes for CASSESRDTQYF.

This chain links TRBV7-6 with TRBJ2-5; D ambiguous. The germline gives CDR1 SGHVS, CDR2 FNYEAQ. V dropped 1 base and J dropped 4 bases, with 10 bases sitting between them. CDR3 length equals 14 residues. CDR3 sequence (DNA): TGTGCCAGCAGCTTAGATAAGCAAATAGAGACCCAGTACTTC. Translating gives CASSLDKQIETQYF.

This clone was seen a few times. This CDR3 reads CAWMRGTGGQNEKLFF. The CDR3 DNA reads TGTGCCTGGATGAGGGGGACAGGGGGACAAAATGAAAAACTGTTTTTT. The chain employs TRBV30 and TRBJ1-4, with 11 bases lining up with TRBD1. V lost 4 bases, J lost 5 bases, and 9 bases stayed unmatched. CDR3 length: 16 amino acids. CDR1 is GTSNPN, CDR2 SVGIG, per germline (reference sequence). Supplemented by reference TRBV30 and TRBJ1-4, the full variable domain reads SQTIHQWPATLVQPVGSPLSLECTVEGTSNPNLYWYRQAAGRGLQLLFYSVGIGQISSEVPQNLSASRPQDRQFILSSKKLLLSDSGFYLCAWMRGTGGQNEKLFFGSGTQLSVL.

This chain connects TRBV11-3 to TRBJ2-2, with 7 bases fitting TRBD2. The germline CDR1 and CDR2 sequences are SGHNT and YENEEA. The V gene end was trimmed by 6 bases and the J gene end by 4 bases; junction bases not matched to a gene: 17. CDR3 length: 18 residues. The CDR3 sequence: CASSYQAASGEATGELFF. As DNA, the CDR3 is TGTGCCAGCAGTTACCAGGCCGCCAGCGGGGAAGCCACCGGGGAGCTGTTTTTT.